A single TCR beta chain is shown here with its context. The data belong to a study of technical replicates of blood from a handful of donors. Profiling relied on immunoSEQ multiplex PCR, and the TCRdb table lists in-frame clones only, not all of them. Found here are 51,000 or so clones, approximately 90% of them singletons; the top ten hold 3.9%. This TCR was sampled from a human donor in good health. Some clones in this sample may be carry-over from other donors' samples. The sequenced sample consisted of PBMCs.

The CDR3 is CASRAQGWDTEAFF. CDR3 nucleotides: TGTGCCAGCAGGGCACAGGGGTGGGACACTGAAGCTTTCTTT. V and J are TRBV6-4 and TRBJ1-1; 7 bases are shared with TRBD1. V shed 6 bases, J shed 3 bases, and the junction held 7 bases outside the gene matches. CDR3 length: 14 amino acids. Germline loops: CDR1 MRHNA, CDR2 SNTAGT.